Sequencing of this TCR beta chain was carried out in a study of beta chain features in type 1 diabetes. This clone was found a few times. What it binds is not known. Trimming pared 5 bases from V and 2 bases from J, leaving 9 bases between. From germline, CDR1 is SGHTA and CDR2 FQGNSA. This CDR3 is 13 amino acids long. Every isolated RNA sample was fully reverse transcribed, so sequencing captured expressed TCRB transcripts. Generated by immunoSEQ multiplex PCR, the TCRdb table keeps only in-frame clones and is missing some. Of more than 250,000 clones in the sample, 15% were seen once. Study-wide findings and caveats: Moderate yet significant TCRB CDR3 shortening was seen in Type 1 diabetes patients in all four CD4+ subsets.

The chain combines TRBV7-2 with TRBJ2-5, with a weak D call TRBD2 (5 bases). The sample was naive CD4+ T cells from blood. The TCR comes from a man aged 18 to 29 with type 1 diabetes. The CDR3 protein is CASSRSGQETQYF. CDR3 sequence (DNA): TGTGCCAGCAGCCGCAGCGGTCAAGAGACCCAGTACTTC.